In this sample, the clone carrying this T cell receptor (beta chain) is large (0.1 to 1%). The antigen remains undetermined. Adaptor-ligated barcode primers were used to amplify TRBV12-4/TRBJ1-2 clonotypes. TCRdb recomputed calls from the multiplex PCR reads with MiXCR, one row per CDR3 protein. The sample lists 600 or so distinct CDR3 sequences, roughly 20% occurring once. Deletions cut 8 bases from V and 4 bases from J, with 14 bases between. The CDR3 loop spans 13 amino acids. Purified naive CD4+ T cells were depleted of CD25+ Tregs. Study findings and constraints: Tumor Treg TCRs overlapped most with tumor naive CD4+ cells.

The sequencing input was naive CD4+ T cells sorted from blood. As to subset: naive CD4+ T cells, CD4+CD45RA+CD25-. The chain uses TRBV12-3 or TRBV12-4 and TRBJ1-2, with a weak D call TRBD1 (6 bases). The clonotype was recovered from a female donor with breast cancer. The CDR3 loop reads CASGTQKSYGYTF. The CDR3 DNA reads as TGTGCCAGCGGGACACAGAAAAGCTATGGCTACACCTTC.